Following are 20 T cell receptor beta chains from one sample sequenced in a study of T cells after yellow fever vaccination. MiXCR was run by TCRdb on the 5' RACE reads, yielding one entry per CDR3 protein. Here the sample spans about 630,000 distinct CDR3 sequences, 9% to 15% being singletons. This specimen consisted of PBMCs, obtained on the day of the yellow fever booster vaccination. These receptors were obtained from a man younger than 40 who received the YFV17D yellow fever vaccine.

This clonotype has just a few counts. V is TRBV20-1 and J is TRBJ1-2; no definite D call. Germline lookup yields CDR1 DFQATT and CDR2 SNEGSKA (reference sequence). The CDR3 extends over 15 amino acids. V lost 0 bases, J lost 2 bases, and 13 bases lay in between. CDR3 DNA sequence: TGCAGTGCTAGAGATCCGCGGCCGGGAAACTATGGCTACACCTTC. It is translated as CSARDPRPGNYGYTF.

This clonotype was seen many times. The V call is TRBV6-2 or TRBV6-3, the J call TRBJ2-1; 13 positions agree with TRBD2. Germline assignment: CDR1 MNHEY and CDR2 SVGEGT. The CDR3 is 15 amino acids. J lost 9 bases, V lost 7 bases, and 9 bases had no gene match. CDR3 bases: TGTGCCAGCAAGATAGGACTAGCGGGAGTAGGTGAGCAGTTCTTC. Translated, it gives CASKIGLAGVGEQFF.

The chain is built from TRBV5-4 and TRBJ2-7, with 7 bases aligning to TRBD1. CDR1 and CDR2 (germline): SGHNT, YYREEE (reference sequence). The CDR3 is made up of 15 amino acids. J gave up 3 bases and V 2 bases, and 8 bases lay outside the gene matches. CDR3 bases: TGTGCCAGCAGCTTAGGTACAGGGGCAGGCTACGAGCAGTACTTC. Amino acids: CASSLGTGAGYEQYF.

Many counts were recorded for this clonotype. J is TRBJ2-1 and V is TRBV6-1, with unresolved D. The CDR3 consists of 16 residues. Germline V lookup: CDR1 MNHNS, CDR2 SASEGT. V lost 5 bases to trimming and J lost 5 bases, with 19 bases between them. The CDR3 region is CASSPPTSRWDNEQFF. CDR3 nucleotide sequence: TGTGCCAGCAGTCCCCCGACTTCAAGGTGGGACAATGAGCAGTTCTTC.

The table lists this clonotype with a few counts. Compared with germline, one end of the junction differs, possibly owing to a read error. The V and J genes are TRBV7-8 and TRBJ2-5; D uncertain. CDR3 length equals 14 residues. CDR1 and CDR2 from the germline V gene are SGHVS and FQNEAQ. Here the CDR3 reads CVSSLRFIQETQYF. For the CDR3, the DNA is TGTGTCAGCAGCTTACGTTTCATTCAAGAGACCCAGTACTTC.

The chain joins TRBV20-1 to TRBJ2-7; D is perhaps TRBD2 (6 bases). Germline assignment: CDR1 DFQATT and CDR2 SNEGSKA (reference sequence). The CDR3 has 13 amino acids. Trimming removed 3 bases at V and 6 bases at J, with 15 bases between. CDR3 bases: TGCAGTGCTAGCGGGGGACGCTTCCCCGAGCAGTACTTC. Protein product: CSASGGRFPEQYF.

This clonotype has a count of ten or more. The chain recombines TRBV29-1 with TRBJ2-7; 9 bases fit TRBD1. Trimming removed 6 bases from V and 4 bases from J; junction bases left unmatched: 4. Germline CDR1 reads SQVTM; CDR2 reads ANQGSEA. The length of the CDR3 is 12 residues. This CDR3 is CSVRQGEYEQYF. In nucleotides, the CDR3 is TGCAGCGTAAGACAGGGGGAATACGAGCAGTACTTC.

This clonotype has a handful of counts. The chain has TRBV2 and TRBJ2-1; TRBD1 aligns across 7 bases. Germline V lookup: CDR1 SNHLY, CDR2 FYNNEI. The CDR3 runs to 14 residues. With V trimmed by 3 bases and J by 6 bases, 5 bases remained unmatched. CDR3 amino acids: CASSDLEGANEQFF. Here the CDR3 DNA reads TGTGCCAGCAGTGATCTAGAGGGGGCCAATGAGCAGTTCTTC.

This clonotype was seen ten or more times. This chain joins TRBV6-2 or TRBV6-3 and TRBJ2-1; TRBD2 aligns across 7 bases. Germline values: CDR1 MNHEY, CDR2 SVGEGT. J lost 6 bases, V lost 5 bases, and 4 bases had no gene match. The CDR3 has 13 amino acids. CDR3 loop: CASSRGLFNEQFF. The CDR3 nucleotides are TGTGCCAGCAGTCGGGGACTATTCAATGAGCAGTTCTTC.

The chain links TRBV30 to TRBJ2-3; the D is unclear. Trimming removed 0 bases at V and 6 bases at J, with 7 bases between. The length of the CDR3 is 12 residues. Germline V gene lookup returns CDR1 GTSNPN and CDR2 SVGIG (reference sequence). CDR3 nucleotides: TGTGCCTGGAGTGTACGCCGTGATACGCAGTATTTT. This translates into CAWSVRRDTQYF.

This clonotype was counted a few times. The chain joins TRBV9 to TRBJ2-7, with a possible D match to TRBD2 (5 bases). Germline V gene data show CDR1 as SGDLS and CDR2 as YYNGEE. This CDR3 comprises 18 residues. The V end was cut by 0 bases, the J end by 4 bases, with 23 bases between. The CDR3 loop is CASSVGLSGANPPYEQYF. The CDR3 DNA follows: TGTGCCAGCAGCGTAGGATTAAGCGGAGCCAATCCCCCTTACGAGCAGTACTTC.

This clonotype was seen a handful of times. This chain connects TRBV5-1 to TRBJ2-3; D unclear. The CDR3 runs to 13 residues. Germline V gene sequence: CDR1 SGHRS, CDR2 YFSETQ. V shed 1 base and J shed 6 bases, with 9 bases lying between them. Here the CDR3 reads CASSLSIGDTQYF. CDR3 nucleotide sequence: TGCGCCAGCAGCTTGTCTATAGGGGATACGCAGTATTTT.

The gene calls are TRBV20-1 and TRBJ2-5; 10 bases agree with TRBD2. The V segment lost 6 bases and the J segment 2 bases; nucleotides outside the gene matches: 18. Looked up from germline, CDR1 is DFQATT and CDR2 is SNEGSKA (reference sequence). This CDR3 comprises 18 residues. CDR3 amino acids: CSAGRGPGAGGPQETQYF. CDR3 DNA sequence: TGCAGTGCCGGCAGAGGTCCGGGAGCGGGAGGGCCTCAAGAGACCCAGTACTTC.

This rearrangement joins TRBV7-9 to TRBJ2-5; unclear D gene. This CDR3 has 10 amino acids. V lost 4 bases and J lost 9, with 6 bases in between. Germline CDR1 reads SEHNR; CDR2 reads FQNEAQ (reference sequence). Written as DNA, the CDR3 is TGTGCCAGCAGCTCCCTTCCCCAGTACTTC. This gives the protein CASSSLPQYF.

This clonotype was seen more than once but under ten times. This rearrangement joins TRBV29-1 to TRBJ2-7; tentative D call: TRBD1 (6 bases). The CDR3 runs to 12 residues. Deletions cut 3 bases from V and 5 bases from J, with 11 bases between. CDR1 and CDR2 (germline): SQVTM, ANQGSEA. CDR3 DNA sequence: TGCAGCGTTGATTCAGGGGTGGACGAGCAGTACTTC. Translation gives CSVDSGVDEQYF.

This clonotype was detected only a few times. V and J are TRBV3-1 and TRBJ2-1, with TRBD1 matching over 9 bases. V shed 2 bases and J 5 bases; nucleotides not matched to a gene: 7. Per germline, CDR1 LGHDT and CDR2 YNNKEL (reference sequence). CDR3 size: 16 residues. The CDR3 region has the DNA TGTGCCAGCAGCCAAAGACGGACAGGGGCCAACAATGAGCAGTTCTTC. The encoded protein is CASSQRRTGANNEQFF.

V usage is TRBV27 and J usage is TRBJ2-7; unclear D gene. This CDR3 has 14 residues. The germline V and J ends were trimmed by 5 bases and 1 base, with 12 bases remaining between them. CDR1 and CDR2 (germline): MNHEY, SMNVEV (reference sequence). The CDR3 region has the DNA TGTGCCAGCAGTCCAGGCGTCCCATCCTACGAGCAGTACTTC. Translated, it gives CASSPGVPSYEQYF.

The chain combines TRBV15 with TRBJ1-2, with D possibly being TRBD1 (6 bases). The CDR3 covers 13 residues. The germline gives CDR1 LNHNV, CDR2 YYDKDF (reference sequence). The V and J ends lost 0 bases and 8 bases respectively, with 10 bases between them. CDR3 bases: TGTGCCACCAGCAGAGATCTGGGGGCAGGCTACACCTTC. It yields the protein CATSRDLGAGYTF.

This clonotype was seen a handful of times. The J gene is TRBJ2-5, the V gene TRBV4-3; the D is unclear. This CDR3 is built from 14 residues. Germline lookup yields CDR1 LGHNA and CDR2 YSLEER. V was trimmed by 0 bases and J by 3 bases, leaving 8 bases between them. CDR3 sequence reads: CASSQDSGEETQYF. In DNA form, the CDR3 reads TGCGCCAGCAGCCAAGATTCAGGAGAAGAGACCCAGTACTTC.

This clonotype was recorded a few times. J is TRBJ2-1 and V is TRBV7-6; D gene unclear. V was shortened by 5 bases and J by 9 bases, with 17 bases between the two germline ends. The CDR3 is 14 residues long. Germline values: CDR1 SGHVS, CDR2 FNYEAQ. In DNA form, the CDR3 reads TGTGCCAGCAGCCCCCTTCGTAGACGGAGTGAGCAGTTCTTC. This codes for CASSPLRRRSEQFF.